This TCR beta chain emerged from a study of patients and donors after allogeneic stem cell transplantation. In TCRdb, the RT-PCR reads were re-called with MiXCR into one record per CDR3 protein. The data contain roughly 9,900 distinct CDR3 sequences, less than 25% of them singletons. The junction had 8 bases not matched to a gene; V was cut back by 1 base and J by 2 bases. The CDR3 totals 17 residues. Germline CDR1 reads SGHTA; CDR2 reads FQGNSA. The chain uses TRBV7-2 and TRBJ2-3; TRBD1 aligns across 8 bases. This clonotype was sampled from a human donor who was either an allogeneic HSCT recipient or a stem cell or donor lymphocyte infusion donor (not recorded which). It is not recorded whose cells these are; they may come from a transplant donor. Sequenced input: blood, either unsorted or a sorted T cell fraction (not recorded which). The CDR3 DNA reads TGTGCCAGCAGCTTAGACCGACGGACAGGGTCCACAGATACGCAGTATTTT. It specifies CASSLDRRTGSTDTQYF. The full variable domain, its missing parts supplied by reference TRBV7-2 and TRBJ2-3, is GAGVSQSPSNKVTEKGKDVELRCDPISGHTALYWYRQSLGQGLEFLIYFQGNSAPDKSGLPSDRFSAERTGGSVSTLTIQRTQQEDSAVYLCASSLDRRTGSTDTQYFGPGTRLTVL.